The 15 T cell receptor beta chains given below trace back to one sample, sequenced in a study of blood T cell repertoires in COVID-19. TCRdb's copy holds only in-frame clones and misses some; the assay was immunoSEQ multiplex PCR. The sample lists roughly 250,000 clones; 65% to 85% were seen once. Material: peripheral blood. These receptors all stem from a woman aged 40 to 55 with active or convalescent COVID-19.

The table lists this clone with a few counts. The V call is TRBV9, the J call TRBJ2-1, with a weak D call TRBD2 (6 bases). Looked up from germline, CDR1 is SGDLS and CDR2 is YYNGEE. The ends were cut back, 2 bases at V and 7 bases at J, with 16 bases in the middle. CDR3 size: 15 residues. CDR3 sequence: CASSVLAEPGNEQFF. The DNA for the CDR3 is TGTGCCAGCAGCGTTTTAGCGGAACCGGGGAATGAGCAGTTCTTC. Based on the CDR3 plus reference TRBV9 and TRBJ2-1, the full variable domain is DSGVTQTPKHLITATGQRVTLRCSPRSGDLSVYWYQQSLDQGLQFLIQYYNGEERAKGNILERFSAQQFPDLHSELNLSSLELGDSALYFCASSVLAEPGNEQFFGPGTRLTVL.

This clone appeared many times. The chain is built from TRBV4-2 and TRBJ1-2, with a tentative D call TRBD1 (5 bases). Trimming took 0 bases from V and 6 from J, leaving 8 bases between them. Germline-derived CDR1 and CDR2 are LGHNA and YNFKEQ. The CDR3 extends over 13 amino acids. The CDR3 reads CASSQEGGNGYTF. In DNA form, the CDR3 reads TGTGCCAGCAGCCAAGAGGGGGGAAATGGCTACACCTTC.

This rearrangement joins TRBV28 to TRBJ2-1, with 10 bases aligning to TRBD2. This CDR3 has 20 amino acids. The V segment lost 5 bases and the J segment 6 bases; nucleotides outside the gene matches: 22. The germline gives CDR1 MDHEN, CDR2 SYDVKM. The chain's CDR3 is CASSESAPHLMVAGGNEQFF. In DNA, the CDR3 is TGTGCCAGCAGTGAATCGGCCCCCCATCTGATGGTAGCGGGGGGCAATGAGCAGTTCTTC.

CDR3: CASSPYTGDYTEAFF. The CDR3 nucleotides are TGTGCCAGCAGTCCCTATACAGGGGATTACACTGAAGCTTTCTTT. V is TRBV27 and J is TRBJ1-1, with TRBD1 matching 7 bases. The CDR3 is 15 amino acids. Germline CDR1 MNHEY, CDR2 SMNVEV (reference sequence). V trimming: 5 bases; J trimming: 3 bases; junction bases outside the gene matches: 9.

The gene calls are TRBV27 and TRBJ2-5; D not certain. The germline gives CDR1 MNHEY, CDR2 SMNVEV (reference sequence). With 6 bases removed from V and 1 base from J, the gap between germline ends came to 15 bases. This CDR3 is built from 15 residues. CDR3 sequence: CASRPHNAAQETQYF. DNA for the CDR3: TGTGCCAGCAGGCCGCATAATGCGGCCCAAGAGACCCAGTACTTC.

The genes are TRBV3-1 (or the pseudogene TRBV3-2) and TRBJ1-1; TRBD1 is a possible D gene (6 bases). Between the trimmed V and J ends, which lost 4 bases and 3 bases, there was a span of 21 bases. The germline V gene has CDR1 LGHDT and CDR2 YNNKEL (reference sequence). The CDR3 runs to 17 residues. Here the CDR3 DNA reads TGTGCCAGCAGCCTCGGACAGAGAAGGGTAAAGGACACTGAAGCTTTCTTT. Amino acids: CASSLGQRRVKDTEAFF.

Concerning this clone itself: At one of its ends the junction is not consistent with the germline gene, which may arise from a read error. J is TRBJ1-2 and V is TRBV5-1, with D possibly matching TRBD1 (6 bases). The CDR3 length is 15 residues. Germline-derived CDR1 and CDR2 are SGHRS and YFSETQ. CDR3 sequence: CASSLVAGGGYGYTF. In DNA, the CDR3 is TGCGCCAGCAGTTTGGTGGCGGGGGGCGGTTATGGCTACACCTTC. Drawing the rest from reference TRBV5-1 and TRBJ1-2, the complete variable domain is KAGVTQTPRYLIKTRGQQVTLSCSPISGHRSVSWYQQTPGQGLQFLFEYFSETQRNKGNFPGRFSGRQFSNSRSEMNVSTLELGDSALYLCASSLVAGGGYGYTFGSGTRLTVV.

The rearrangement joins TRBV28 to TRBJ1-2; 7 bases align to TRBD1. The CDR3 spans 15 residues. Trimming removed 11 bases from V and 1 base from J; junction bases left unmatched: 13. Germline V gene lookup returns CDR1 MDHEN and CDR2 SYDVKM. CDR3 DNA sequence: TGTGCCGAGCAGGAGAAAGGGGGCCGTAACTATGGCTACACCTTC. This gives the protein CAEQEKGGRNYGYTF.

The chain couples TRBV6-2 or TRBV6-3 to TRBJ1-1, with a weak D call TRBD1 (6 bases). The CDR3 sequence is 15 residues long. Germline lookup yields CDR1 MNHEY and CDR2 SVGEGT. Trimming removed 0 bases from V and 2 bases from J, with 10 bases in between. CDR3 DNA: TGTGCCAGCAGTTACTCGGGCAGGGGAAACACTGAAGCTTTCTTT. This codes for CASSYSGRGNTEAFF.

The chain is built from TRBV4-2 and TRBJ2-3; TRBD2 might be the D (6 bases). The germline V and J ends were trimmed by 6 bases and 0 bases, with 10 bases remaining between them. Germline CDR1 is LGHNA and CDR2 is YNFKEQ. This CDR3 is built from 14 residues. Here the CDR3 reads CASREGGSTDTQYF. CDR3 DNA: TGTGCCAGCAGGGAGGGCGGTAGCACAGATACGCAGTATTTT.

CDR3 sequence reads: CASSPTGGHEQYV. CDR3 coding DNA: TGTGCCAGCAGCCCGACAGGGGGCCACGAGCAGTACGTC. The genes are TRBV12-3 or TRBV12-4 and TRBJ2-7; TRBD1 matches at 10 bases. With 6 bases clipped from V and 5 bases from J, the junction kept 4 bases outside the gene matches. The CDR3 covers 13 residues.

The chain carries TRBV2 and TRBJ1-4; tentatively, D is TRBD1 (6 bases). The CDR3 runs 15 residues. Germline V gene data show CDR1 as SNHLY and CDR2 as FYNNEI. V lost 5 bases and J 7 bases, leaving 17 bases between the germline ends. The CDR3 sequence: CASSTLGRGAEKLFF. DNA of the CDR3: TGTGCCAGCAGTACCCTCGGACGGGGGGCTGAAAAACTGTTTTTT. Looking up the rest from reference TRBV2 and TRBJ1-4 gives the full variable domain: EPEVTQTPSHQVTQMGQEVILRCVPISNHLYFYWYRQILGQKVEFLVSFYNNEISEKSEIFDDQFSVERPDGSNFTLKIRSTKLEDSAMYFCASSTLGRGAEKLFFGSGTQLSVL.

Written as DNA, the CDR3 is TGTGCCAGCAGTTTGGTCGGTAACCCGAGGCAGTTCTTC. It encodes CASSLVGNPRQFF. The chain recombines TRBV28 with TRBJ2-1; D call uncertain. The V and J ends lost 3 bases and 12 bases respectively, with 15 bases between them. The germline V gene has CDR1 MDHEN and CDR2 SYDVKM. CDR3 size: 13 residues.

The gene calls are TRBV28 and TRBJ2-5; 11 nucleotides agree with TRBD2. The CDR3 has 16 amino acids. After removal of 7 bases from V and 5 bases from J, the junction contained 12 bases not matched to a gene. Looked up from germline, CDR1 is MDHEN and CDR2 is SYDVKM. In DNA form, the CDR3 reads TGTGCCAGCACCGTCGGGGTAGCGGGGGGGTACGAGACCCAGTACTTC. Its translation: CASTVGVAGGYETQYF.

This clone has just a few counts. The chain couples TRBV6-1 to TRBJ2-7; no clear D. This CDR3 contains 12 residues. The V gene lost 2 bases and the J gene lost 3 bases, with 5 bases spanning the gap. Germline CDR1 MNHNS, CDR2 SASEGT. The CDR3 DNA reads TGTGCCAGCAGTGAATTTATCTACGAGCAGTACGTC. As protein: CASSEFIYEQYV.